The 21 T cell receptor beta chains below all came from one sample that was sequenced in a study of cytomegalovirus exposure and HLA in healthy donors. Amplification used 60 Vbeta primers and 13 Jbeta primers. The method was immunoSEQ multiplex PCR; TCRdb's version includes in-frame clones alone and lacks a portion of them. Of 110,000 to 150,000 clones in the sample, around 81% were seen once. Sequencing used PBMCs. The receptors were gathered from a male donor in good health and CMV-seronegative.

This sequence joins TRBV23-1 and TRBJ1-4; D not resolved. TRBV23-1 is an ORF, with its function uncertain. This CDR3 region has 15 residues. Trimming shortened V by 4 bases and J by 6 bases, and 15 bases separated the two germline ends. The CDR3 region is CASSPPGRVHEKLFF. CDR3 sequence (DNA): TGCGCCAGCAGTCCCCCGGGGAGAGTCCATGAAAAACTGTTTTTT.

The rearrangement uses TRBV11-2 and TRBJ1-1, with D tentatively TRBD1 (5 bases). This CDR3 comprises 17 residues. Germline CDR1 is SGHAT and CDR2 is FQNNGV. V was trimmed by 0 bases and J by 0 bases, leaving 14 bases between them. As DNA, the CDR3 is TGTGCCAGCAGCTTAGAACCAGCGGGCAGGGTGAACACTGAAGCTTTCTTT. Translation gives CASSLEPAGRVNTEAFF.

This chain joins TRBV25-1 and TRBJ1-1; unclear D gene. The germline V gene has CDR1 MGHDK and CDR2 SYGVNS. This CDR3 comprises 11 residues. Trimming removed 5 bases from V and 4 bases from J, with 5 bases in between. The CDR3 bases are TGTGCCAGCAGTCGGGGCACTGAAGCTTTCTTT. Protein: CASSRGTEAFF.

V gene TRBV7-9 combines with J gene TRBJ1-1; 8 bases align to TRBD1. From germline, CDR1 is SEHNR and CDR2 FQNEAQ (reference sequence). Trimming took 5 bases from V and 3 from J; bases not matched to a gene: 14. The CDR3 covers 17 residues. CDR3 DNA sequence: TGTGCCAGCAGCCCACCCTCCCAGGGGGCGGGCGACACTGAAGCTTTCTTT. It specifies CASSPPSQGAGDTEAFF.

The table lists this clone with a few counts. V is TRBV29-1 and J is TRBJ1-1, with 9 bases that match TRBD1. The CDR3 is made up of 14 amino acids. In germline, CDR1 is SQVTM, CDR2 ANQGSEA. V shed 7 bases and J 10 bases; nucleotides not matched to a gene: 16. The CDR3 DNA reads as TGCAGCGCCGGGTGGGGACAGGGCGTTAAGGGAGCTTTCTTT. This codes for CSAGWGQGVKGAFF.

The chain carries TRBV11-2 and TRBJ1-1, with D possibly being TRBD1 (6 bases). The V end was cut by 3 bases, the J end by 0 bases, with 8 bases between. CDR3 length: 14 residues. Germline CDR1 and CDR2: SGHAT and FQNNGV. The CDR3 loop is CASSFGQLNTEAFF. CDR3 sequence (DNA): TGTGCCAGCAGCTTTGGACAGTTGAACACTGAAGCTTTCTTT. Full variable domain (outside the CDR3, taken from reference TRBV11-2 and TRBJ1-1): EAGVAQSPRYKIIEKRQSVAFWCNPISGHATLYWYQQILGQGPKLLIQFQNNGVVDDSQLPKDRFSAERLKGVDSTLKIQPAKLEDSAVYLCASSFGQLNTEAFFGQGTRLTVV.

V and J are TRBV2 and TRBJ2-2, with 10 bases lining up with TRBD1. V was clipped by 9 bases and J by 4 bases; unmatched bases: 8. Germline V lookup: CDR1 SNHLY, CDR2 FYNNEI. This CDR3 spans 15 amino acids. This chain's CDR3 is CASRRQGAGTGELFF. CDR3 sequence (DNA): TGTGCCAGTCGACGACAGGGGGCGGGCACCGGGGAGCTGTTTTTT.

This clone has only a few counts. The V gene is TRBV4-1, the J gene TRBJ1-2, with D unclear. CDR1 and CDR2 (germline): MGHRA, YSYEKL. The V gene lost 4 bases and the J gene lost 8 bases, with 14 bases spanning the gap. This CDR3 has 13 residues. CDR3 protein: CASSPIVAGGYTF. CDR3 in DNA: TGCGCCAGCAGCCCAATTGTCGCCGGGGGCTACACCTTC.

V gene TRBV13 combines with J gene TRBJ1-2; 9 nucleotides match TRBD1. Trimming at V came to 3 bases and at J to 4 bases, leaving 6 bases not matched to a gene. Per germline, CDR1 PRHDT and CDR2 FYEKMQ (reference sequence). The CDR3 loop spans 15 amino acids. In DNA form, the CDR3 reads TGTGCCAGCAGCTTCGCCACAGGGGGCGTCTATGGCTACACCTTC. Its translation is CASSFATGGVYGYTF.

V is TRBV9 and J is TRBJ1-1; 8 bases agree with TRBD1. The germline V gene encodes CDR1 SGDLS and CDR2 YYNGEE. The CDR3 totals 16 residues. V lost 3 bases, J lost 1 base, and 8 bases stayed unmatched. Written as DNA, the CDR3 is TGTGCCAGCAGCGCCAGGGGGCTAGGCGCGAACACTGAAGCTTTCTTT. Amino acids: CASSARGLGANTEAFF.

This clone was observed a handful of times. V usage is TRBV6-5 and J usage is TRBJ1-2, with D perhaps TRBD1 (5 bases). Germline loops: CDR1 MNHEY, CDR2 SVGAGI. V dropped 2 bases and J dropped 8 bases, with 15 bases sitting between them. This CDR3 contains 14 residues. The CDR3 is CASSYNRQGGGYTF. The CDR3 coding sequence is TGTGCCAGCAGTTACAACCGCCAGGGCGGAGGCTACACCTTC.

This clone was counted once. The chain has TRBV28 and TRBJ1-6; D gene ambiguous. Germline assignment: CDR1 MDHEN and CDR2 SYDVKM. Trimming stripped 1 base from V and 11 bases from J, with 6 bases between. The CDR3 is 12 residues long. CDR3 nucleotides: TGTGCCAGCAGTTTATCTTATCCACCCCTCCACTTT. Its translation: CASSLSYPPLHF.

CDR3 sequence (DNA): TGTGCCAGCAGTTCATACGACAGGAACGAGCAGTACTTC. As protein: CASSSYDRNEQYF. The gene calls are TRBV6-6 and TRBJ2-7, with D possibly being TRBD1 (6 bases). Germline V lookup: CDR1 MNHNY, CDR2 SVGAGI (reference sequence). Trimming removed 4 bases at V and 5 bases at J, with 12 bases between. The CDR3 length is 13 residues.

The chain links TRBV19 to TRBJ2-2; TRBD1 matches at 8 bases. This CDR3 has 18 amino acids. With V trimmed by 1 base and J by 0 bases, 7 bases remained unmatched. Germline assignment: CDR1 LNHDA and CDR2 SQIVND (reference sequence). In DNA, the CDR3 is TGTGCCAGTAGTATAGGATCGGGGACAGGAGCGAACACCGGGGAGCTGTTTTTT. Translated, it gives CASSIGSGTGANTGELFF.

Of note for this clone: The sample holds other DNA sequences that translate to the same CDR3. DNA of the CDR3: TGCAGCGTTGCGGACATCGAAGCTTTCTTT. This sequence encodes CSVADIEAFF. The chain uses TRBV29-1 and TRBJ1-1, with D maybe TRBD1 (5 bases). From germline, CDR1 is SQVTM and CDR2 ANQGSEA. Trimming stripped 4 bases from V and 8 bases from J, with 8 bases between. The CDR3 covers 10 residues.

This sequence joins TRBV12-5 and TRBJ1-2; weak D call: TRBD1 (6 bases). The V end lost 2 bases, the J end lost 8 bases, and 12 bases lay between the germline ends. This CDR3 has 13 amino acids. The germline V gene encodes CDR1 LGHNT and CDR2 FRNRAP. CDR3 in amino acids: CASGLWPGEGYTF. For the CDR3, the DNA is TGTGCTAGTGGTTTGTGGCCAGGGGAGGGCTACACCTTC.

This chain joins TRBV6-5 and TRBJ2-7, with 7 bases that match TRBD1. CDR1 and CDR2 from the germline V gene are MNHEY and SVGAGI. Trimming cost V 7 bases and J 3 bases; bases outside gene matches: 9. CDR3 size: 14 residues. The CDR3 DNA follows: TGTGCCAGCACACCTTCAGGGGGAAACTACGAGCAGTACTTC. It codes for CASTPSGGNYEQYF.

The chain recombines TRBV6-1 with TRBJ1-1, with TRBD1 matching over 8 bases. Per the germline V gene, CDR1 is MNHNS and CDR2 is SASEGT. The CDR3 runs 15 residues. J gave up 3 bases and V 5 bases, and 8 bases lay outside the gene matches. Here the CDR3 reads CASSPRQGRDTEAFF. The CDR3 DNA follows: TGTGCCAGCAGTCCTCGACAGGGGAGGGACACTGAAGCTTTCTTT.

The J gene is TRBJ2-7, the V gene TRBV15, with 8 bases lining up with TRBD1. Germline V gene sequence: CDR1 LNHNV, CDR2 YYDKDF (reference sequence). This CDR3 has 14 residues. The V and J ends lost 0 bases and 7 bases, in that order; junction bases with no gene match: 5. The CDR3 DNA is TGTGCCACCAGCAGAGACGGACAGGGTGGGGAGCAGTACTTC. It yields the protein CATSRDGQGGEQYF.

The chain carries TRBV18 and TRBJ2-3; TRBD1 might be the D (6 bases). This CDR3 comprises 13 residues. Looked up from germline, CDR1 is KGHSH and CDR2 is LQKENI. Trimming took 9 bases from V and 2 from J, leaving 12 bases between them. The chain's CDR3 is CASTRGPTDTQYF. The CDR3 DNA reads TGTGCCAGTACCAGGGGACCCACAGATACGCAGTATTTT.

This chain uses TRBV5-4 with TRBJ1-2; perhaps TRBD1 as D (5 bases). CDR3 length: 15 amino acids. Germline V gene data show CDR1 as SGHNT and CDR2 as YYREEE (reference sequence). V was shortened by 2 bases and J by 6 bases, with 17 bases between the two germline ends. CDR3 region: CASSFRAGPIDGYTF. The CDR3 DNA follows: TGTGCCAGCAGCTTTCGGGCAGGGCCTATCGATGGCTACACCTTC.